This note documents a single T cell receptor (beta chain) sequence. Its antigen has not been determined. No base quality information exists; no much larger clone differs at one position. The cohort was made up of several hundred healthy bone marrow donors. At the time of sampling, all cohort members were nominally healthy, though unrecorded immune exposures were likely present. The donor was CMV seronegative and belonged to the group of 352 seronegative cohort members. Every donor gave a peripheral blood sample, and the peripheral blood mononuclear cells from that sample were used for TCR beta sequencing. The Qiagen DNeasy Blood Extraction Kit was used to extract genomic DNA from the blood cell samples. The data originate from a study of cytomegalovirus exposure and HLA in healthy donors (dated by TCRdb to 2015 to 2018). Describing the broader study: According to an earlier analysis of several hundred of the donors, about 190 million T cells yielded 90 million to 130 million unique TCR beta sequences and about 300 Gb of sequence data. An early release covering 500 to 750 HLA-typed donors comprised around 300 gigabases of sequencing data and around 80 million unique TCR sequences. Of the roughly 420 genotyped donors, approximately 81% were placed in the genetic ancestry cluster associated with self-reported Caucasian donors. The study was designed to test whether signatures of past pathogen exposure could be identified by cataloging public T cell receptors. Using immunosequencing, the study profiled T cell repertoires from 640 or so subjects and related those repertoires to cytomegalovirus serostatus. Along with the approximately 700-subject first cohort, a separate validation cohort of over a hundred different subjects was used. High-throughput TCR immunosequencing, statistical association of individual TCRs with disease status, and machine learning were combined to predict cytomegalovirus infection status. A later analysis re-examined previously published TCR beta repertoires from about 670 donors and added high-resolution HLA genotyping to investigate patterns of TCR occurrence. In the later analysis, no new phenotypic data were used to find candidate immune exposures; instead, reliance was placed on TCR beta sequences and their occurrence across donors. An earlier analysis of several hundred of the donors used high-throughput TCR beta sequencing to judge whether each TCR beta V gene segment behaved as functional or pseudogenic. Donor age, sex, ethnicity and CMV serostatus were collected together with the repertoire data. In a later genetic analysis, genome-wide SNP genotypes for 398 of the 666 donors were used, and that subset was treated as a discovery cohort. All discovery cohort repertoires had been generated on a single sequencing platform. HLA typing included class I and class II loci at four-digit resolution. The number of typed donors differed by locus: about 620-640 for A, B, C, DRB1 and DQB1; 500 to 550 for DQA1; 600 to 610 for DPA1; and around 470 for DPB1. Several DR-DQ haplotypes were treated as single units for association and clustering because of strong linkage in the cohort. Among 300 to 500 genotyped donors of the cohort, an average of around 250,000 unique TCR beta nucleotide sequences was sequenced per donor, of which roughly 18% were non-productive. The paper as a whole reports these results and caveats: The only immune exposure information available for the cohort was CMV serostatus. In a later analysis, several top co-occurrence clusters were reported to appear linked to parvovirus B19, influenza, CMV and Epstein-Barr virus. A later genetic analysis associated a missense DCLRE1C variant with V-gene and J-gene trimming of TCR beta chains, and an independent cohort replicated the association. According to the authors, the approach could potentially be generalized to other disease states and immunological phenotypes. Sequencing depth was assumed to be roughly uniform across donors in the presence/absence analyses, though that assumption may not hold. In vitro tests confirmed that a few of the cytomegalovirus-associated TCR beta chains recognize cytomegalovirus antigens. According to a later analysis, TCR association rates differed among HLA loci, with DRB1 alleles showing the most associated TCRs and HLA-C alleles showing the fewest. Seventeen rarely observed V segments, including chromosome 9 orphons, were excluded from the earlier analysis of a few hundred of the donors because counts were too low. A later analysis found that most CMV-associated TCR beta chains appeared HLA-restricted, with HLA associations seemingly driven largely by CMV exposure. Because the 87-base-pair reads could not distinguish some IMGT-functional V segments, including TRBV6-2 and TRBV6-3, those segments were excluded. In a later analysis, HLA-associated TCR beta chains showed more clonal expansion and lower generation probabilities than non-associated chains that were equally common. The study gave a list of roughly 150 TCR beta chains associated with cytomegalovirus. A cluster of highly shared sequence variants was judged likely to represent a technical artifact of the sequencing pipeline. This cohort had only TCR beta chains sequenced, and the lack of alpha or paired-chain data limited which features could be detected. The classifier was reported to diagnose cytomegalovirus status with high specificity and sensitivity in both the original cohort and the validation cohort. Because some donors lacked HLA typing at each locus, the association tests relied only on the typed subset. Most TCR sequences were observed very rarely across donors, whereas some public TCRs were present in many individuals. In an earlier analysis of 500 to 650 of the donors, most TCR beta V segments appeared in productive rearrangements about 87% or about 30% of the time, broadly matching IMGT annotations. Correlated functional status among segregating V segments might reflect linkage disequilibrium, but an unknown experimental factor could not be ruled out. When HLA alleles, especially DR and DQ, strongly co-occurred, TCR associations were difficult to assign to individual alleles. A further reported finding was that TCR beta sequences accurately predicted the HLA-A and HLA-B alleles for most subjects in the first cohort. According to a later genetic analysis, donors in an Asian-associated ancestry cluster had fewer N-insertions in productive TCRs than the approximately 650-donor mean. At a false discovery rate of 0.05, a later analysis linked some 18,000 TCR beta sequences to specific HLA alleles.

Library prep was done by the immunoSEQ multiplex PCR assay. A mixture of 60 forward primers for TCR Vbeta segments and 13 reverse primers for TCR Jbeta segments was used in the multiplex PCR. The CDR3 region of rearranged TCR beta genes was amplified from genomic DNA with a multiplex PCR assay. The Illumina HiSeq System was used to sequence the amplified TCR beta libraries as 87-base-pair reads. Regarding the original processing steps: A later analysis tallied tens of millions of unique TCR beta chains across the 666 repertoires, and about 12 million of those chains were shared by two or more donors. A nearest-neighbor algorithm error-corrected the raw reads and collapsed the reads into unique sequences, merging closely related sequences to remove PCR and sequencing errors. V, D and J gene segments were assigned by aligning CDR3 sequences to IMGT reference sequences. For a sequence to be retained, a match of at least six nucleotides to both a V gene segment and a J gene segment was required. Rearrangements were called productive when the CDR3 lacked stop codons and stayed in frame with V and J; all others were non-productive. Following IMGT convention, CDR3 was defined as the stretch from the second conserved V-encoded cysteine to the conserved J-encoded phenylalanine. The earlier analysis of roughly 590 of the donors excluded sequences that lacked an unambiguous match to a single V gene segment. An earlier analysis of some 610 of the donors called V segments functional above 56.7% productive rearrangements and segregating when the between-donor standard deviation exceeded 5%. To diagnose cytomegalovirus status from the catalog of TCR beta chain sequences, a statistical classification framework was built. In a later analysis, TCR nucleotide sequences were compared against IMGT/GENE-DB human TR gene sequences so that V and J genes could be assigned. A later analysis assigned CDR3 sequences and most-parsimonious VDJ recombination scenarios with the TCRdist pipeline. A later analysis defined each TCR beta chain by its CDR3 amino acid sequence plus V-gene family, and excluded reads lacking a unique V-gene family. As a way to deal with suspected cross-contamination and a sequencing artifact, a later analysis dropped hundreds of nucleotide sequences that were highly shared and had low generation probability. In a later analysis, a clonal expansion index for each public chain was calculated from normalized within-repertoire ranks of inferred template counts. A later analysis computed generation probabilities with a VDJ recombination model fitted to out-of-frame rearrangements, and checked the results against IGoR. In a later analysis, hypergeometric tests were used to score TCR-TCR, TCR-HLA and TCR-CMV co-occurrence, with a repertoire-size bias correction applied to TCR pairs. In a later analysis, false discovery rates were estimated by permuting HLA or CMV assignments 20 times. In a later analysis, co-occurring TCRs were grouped using DBSCAN, and TCRdist sequence similarity was added for clustering within HLA-allele-positive subsets. Repertoires with fewer than 30,000 or more than 120,000 public chains, plus five repertoires with anomalous nucleotide sharing, were excluded from co-occurrence clustering. As stored in TCRdb, this immuneACCESS dataset retains in-frame rearrangements with V and J assigned. A fraction of the clones does not appear; measured against another copy, unresolved V genes explain less than half of the discrepancy, and the remainder lacks a known reason. V, J and clone size reflect that table, while D and trimming were determined from the DNA. In this sample the table shows about 160,000 clones, approximately 88% of which occur a single time. Under 1.1% of the sample is held by the ten biggest clonotypes.

The CDR3 runs 16 residues from the cysteine to the phenylalanine. Left in the record is the CDR3 DNA by itself, 48 bases read in frame from the first base. CDR1 LGHNA and CDR2 YSLEER are derived from the germline V gene. V trim: 2 bases; J trim: 3 bases; unmatched bases: 8. The receptor comes from a man aged 25 to 40 in good health and CMV-seronegative. The specimen sequenced was PBMCs. The chain is made from TRBV4-3 and TRBJ2-7, and 9 junction bases match TRBD1. The DNA reads as follows: TGCGCCAGCAGCCAACTTACCGGGACAGGGCTCTACGAGCAGTACTTC. This gives the protein CASSQLTGTGLYEQYF.